This TCR beta chain derives from a study of blood T cell repertoires in COVID-19. As originally analysed: Reference gene primer amplification in the assay estimated nucleated cell counts. Sequencing used immunoSEQ multiplex PCR; TCRdb keeps in-frame clones, though not all of them. V, J and clone size are those of that table, while D and trimming were read from the DNA. This table holds about 120,000 clones, 80% to 90% found once. The specimen sequenced was peripheral blood. The TCR comes from a human donor in a cohort sampled during active COVID-19.

The CDR3 is CASSPVPESMATEDGYTF. In nucleotides, the CDR3 is TGTGCCAGCTCACCGGTTCCGGAATCTATGGCTACAGAAGATGGCTACACCTTC. V usage is TRBV18 and J usage is TRBJ1-2; unclear D gene. Trimming left V 3 bases short and J 6 bases short, with 26 bases between. Per germline, CDR1 KGHSH and CDR2 LQKENI. The CDR3 totals 18 residues. The complete variable domain, with remaining parts taken from reference TRBV18 and TRBJ1-2, reads NAGVMQNPRHLVRRRGQEARLRCSPMKGHSHVYWYRQLPEEGLKFMVYLQKENIIDESGMPKERFSAEFPKEGPSILRIQQVVRGDSAAYFCASSPVPESMATEDGYTFGSGTRLTVV.